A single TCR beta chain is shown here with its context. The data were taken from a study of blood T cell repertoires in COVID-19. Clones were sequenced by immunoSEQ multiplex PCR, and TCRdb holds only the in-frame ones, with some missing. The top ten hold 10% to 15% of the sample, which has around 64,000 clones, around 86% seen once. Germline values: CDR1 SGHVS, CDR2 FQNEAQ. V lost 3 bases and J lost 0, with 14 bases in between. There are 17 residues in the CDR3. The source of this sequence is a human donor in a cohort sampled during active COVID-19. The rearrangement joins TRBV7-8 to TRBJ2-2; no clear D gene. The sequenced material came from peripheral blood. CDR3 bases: TGTGCCAGCAGCTTGGCCTGGGCAGATTCGAACACCGGGGAGCTGTTTTTT. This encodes CASSLAWADSNTGELFF.